These 24 T cell receptor beta chains share one sample of origin, sequenced in a study of persistence of HIV-infected CD4 T cells. The antigens these receptors bind are not known. The stimulus was lysate of CMV-infected fibroblasts, 9 to 10 ug/mL. Memory cells lacking CD40L and CD69 with high CD45RO were sorted. Sequencing used immunoSEQ version 4 in survey mode. Profiled with immunoSEQ multiplex PCR; TCRdb holds only in-frame clones, not every one. This table holds tens of thousands of clones, about 80% found once. This specimen was CD4+ T cells sorted from PBMCs after approximately 18-hour stimulation, taken from a patient who received antiretroviral therapy. The origin of the receptors is an adult man with HIV who was CMV-seropositive.

The chain has TRBV10-3 and TRBJ2-6; D unclear. Germline V gene sequence: CDR1 ENHRY, CDR2 SYGVKD. The length of the CDR3 is 15 residues. V dropped 2 bases and J dropped 2 bases, with 7 bases sitting between them. The CDR3 protein is CAISERAAGANVLTF. In DNA form, the CDR3 reads TGTGCCATCAGTGAGCGGGCGGCTGGGGCCAACGTCCTGACTTTC.

The V and J genes are TRBV15 and TRBJ2-1, with D possibly being TRBD1 or TRBD2 (5 bases each). V lost 3 bases and J 12 bases, leaving 21 bases between the germline ends. Germline V gene lookup returns CDR1 LNHNV and CDR2 YYDKDF (reference sequence). The CDR3 is made up of 15 amino acids. The CDR3 loop reads CATSRDPGPLQRQFF. DNA for the CDR3: TGTGCCACCAGCAGGGACCCGGGACCACTACAAAGGCAGTTCTTC.

The chain is built from TRBV30 and TRBJ2-2, with D perhaps assigned TRBD1 or TRBD2 (5 bases each). Germline loops: CDR1 GTSNPN, CDR2 SVGIG (reference sequence). Trimming took 4 bases from V and 1 from J, leaving 10 bases between them. The CDR3 sequence is 14 residues long. The CDR3 nucleotides read TGTGCCTGGATTGGGACGGAGAACACCGGGGAGCTGTTTTTT. This gives the protein CAWIGTENTGELFF.

The V gene is TRBV7-2, the J gene TRBJ2-2; a possible D gene is TRBD1 (5 bases). Per germline, CDR1 SGHTA and CDR2 FQGNSA. Trimming cost V 3 bases and J 7 bases, with 12 bases left between them. This CDR3 region has 14 residues. The DNA of the CDR3 is TGTGCCAGCAGCTTTTCCAGGGCTGACGGGGAGCTGTTTTTT. It codes for CASSFSRADGELFF.

The genes are TRBV7-2 and TRBJ2-2; no reliable D call. Germline V lookup: CDR1 SGHTA, CDR2 FQGNSA. The V and J ends lost 1 base and 0 bases respectively, with 9 bases between them. The CDR3 is made up of 16 amino acids. Written as DNA, the CDR3 is TGTGCCAGCAGCTTAGAGGCCAAATCGAACACCGGGGAGCTGTTTTTT. This sequence encodes CASSLEAKSNTGELFF.

The chain combines TRBV5-1 with TRBJ2-5; no definite D call. The CDR3 sequence is 13 residues long. V lost 5 bases to trimming and J lost 3 bases, with 11 bases between them. Germline-derived CDR1 and CDR2 are SGHRS and YFSETQ. The CDR3 spells CASRISREETQYF. The DNA for the CDR3 is TGCGCCAGCAGAATTAGCAGAGAAGAGACCCAGTACTTC. The whole variable domain, filled in from reference TRBV5-1 and TRBJ2-5, reads KAGVTQTPRYLIKTRGQQVTLSCSPISGHRSVSWYQQTPGQGLQFLFEYFSETQRNKGNFPGRFSGRQFSNSRSEMNVSTLELGDSALYLCASRISREETQYFGPGTRLLVL.

The V gene is TRBV7-6, the J gene TRBJ2-7; 9 bases line up with TRBD1. V lost 3 bases, J lost 5 bases, and 5 bases stayed unmatched. The CDR3 has 14 amino acids. Germline CDR1 reads SGHVS; CDR2 reads FNYEAQ. The CDR3 spells CASSLGQGIHEQYF. DNA of the CDR3: TGTGCCAGCAGCTTGGGACAGGGAATCCACGAGCAGTACTTC.

In this sample, this clone turned up once. The rearrangement joins TRBV6-5 to TRBJ1-1; tentatively, D is TRBD1 (5 bases). The germline V gene encodes CDR1 MNHEY and CDR2 SVGAGI. CDR3 length equals 14 residues. Trimming took off 7 bases at V and 0 bases at J, with 12 bases between the two ends. The CDR3 loop is CASKGTGMNTEAFF. Here the CDR3 DNA reads TGTGCCAGCAAGGGAACAGGAATGAACACTGAAGCTTTCTTT.

The chain joins TRBV3-1 (or the pseudogene TRBV3-2) to TRBJ1-2; D not certain. The V gene lost 4 bases and the J gene lost 14 bases, with 17 bases spanning the gap. The CDR3 is 12 residues long. From germline, CDR1 is LGHDT and CDR2 YNNKEL (reference sequence). CDR3 residues: CASSLFRSILTF. DNA for the CDR3: TGTGCCAGCAGCCTTTTTCGTAGTATTTTGACCTTC.

J is TRBJ2-6 and V is TRBV3-1 (or the pseudogene TRBV3-2); 7 positions match TRBD1. Germline lookup yields CDR1 LGHDT and CDR2 YNNKEL (reference sequence). Trimming cost V 4 bases and J 2 bases; bases outside gene matches: 5. This CDR3 spans 16 amino acids. The CDR3 here is CASSPADRTGANVLTF. CDR3 DNA: TGTGCCAGCAGCCCGGCGGACAGGACTGGGGCCAACGTCCTGACTTTC.

This clone was seen only a few times. The chain couples TRBV9 to TRBJ1-3; no clear D gene. The germline CDR1 and CDR2 sequences are SGDLS and YYNGEE. The ends were cut back, 1 base at V and 0 bases at J, with 8 bases in the middle. The CDR3 runs 15 residues. For the CDR3, the DNA is TGTGCCAGCAGCGTATGGGCGGACTCTGGAAACACCATATATTTT. Residues: CASSVWADSGNTIYF.

The V gene is TRBV5-4, the J gene TRBJ1-6, with 7 positions matching TRBD1. The CDR3 has 16 amino acids. In germline, CDR1 is SGHNT, CDR2 YYREEE (reference sequence). With 4 bases clipped from V and 12 bases from J, the junction kept 16 bases outside the gene matches. CDR3 bases: TGTGCCAGCAGCAATCTAGGGGACAGCCTTTTGGGACCCCTCCACTTT. Translation: CASSNLGDSLLGPLHF.

V and J are TRBV19 and TRBJ1-3; 7 bases align to TRBD1. This CDR3 comprises 15 residues. Germline V gene lookup returns CDR1 LNHDA and CDR2 SQIVND (reference sequence). V lost 3 bases to trimming and J lost 0 bases; unmatched junction nucleotides: 2. In nucleotides, the CDR3 is TGTGCCAGTAGTATTTGGGACAGCTCTGGAAACACCATATATTTT. It is translated as CASSIWDSSGNTIYF.

The gene calls are TRBV7-2 and TRBJ2-7; TRBD2 matches at 10 bases. V gave up 6 bases and J gave up 3 bases; unmatched junction bases: 8. The length of the CDR3 is 15 residues. In germline, CDR1 is SGHTA, CDR2 FQGNSA. The CDR3 nucleotides are TGTGCCAGCAGGCCGTCTAGCGGGAGTGTCTACGAGCAGTACTTC. Protein sequence: CASRPSSGSVYEQYF. Looking up the rest from reference TRBV7-2 and TRBJ2-7 gives the full variable domain: GAGVSQSPSNKVTEKGKDVELRCDPISGHTALYWYRQSLGQGLEFLIYFQGNSAPDKSGLPSDRFSAERTGGSVSTLTIQRTQQEDSAVYLCASRPSSGSVYEQYFGPGTRLTVT.

This sequence joins TRBV9 and TRBJ2-6; D is possibly TRBD1 (6 bases). The CDR3 extends over 16 amino acids. V dropped 1 base and J dropped 1 base, with 9 bases sitting between them. Germline loops: CDR1 SGDLS, CDR2 YYNGEE. The CDR3 region has the DNA TGTGCCAGCAGCGTAACTGACAGGTCTGGGGCCAACGTCCTGACTTTC. It encodes CASSVTDRSGANVLTF. The variable domain in full, completed from reference TRBV9 and TRBJ2-6, reads DSGVTQTPKHLITATGQRVTLRCSPRSGDLSVYWYQQSLDQGLQFLIQYYNGEERAKGNILERFSAQQFPDLHSELNLSSLELGDSALYFCASSVTDRSGANVLTFGAGSRLTVL.

About this clone: Just one base apart from a much larger clone, this may be a read error. Other DNA sequences of this sample code for an identical CDR3. The J gene is TRBJ1-1, the V gene TRBV9; maybe TRBD1 (5 bases). This CDR3 is built from 14 residues. Germline lookup yields CDR1 SGDLS and CDR2 YYNGEE. Trimming removed 4 bases at V and 0 bases at J, with 10 bases between. The CDR3 DNA is TGTGCCAGCAGCACACGACAGCTGAACACTGAAGCTTTCTTT. Its translation: CASSTRQLNTEAFF.

V and J are TRBV6-2 or TRBV6-3 and TRBJ2-7; 11 positions match TRBD1. The ends lost 6 bases at V and 2 bases at J; junction bases unmatched: 3. In germline, CDR1 is MNHEY, CDR2 SVGEGT. CDR3 length: 14 residues. The CDR3 spells CASSLDRGPYEQYF. For the CDR3, the DNA is TGTGCCAGCAGCTTGGACAGGGGGCCCTACGAGCAGTACTTC.

The genes are TRBV6-2 or TRBV6-3 and TRBJ2-7; D is tentatively TRBD1 or TRBD2 (5 bases each). This CDR3 comprises 15 residues. V lost 2 bases and J 2 bases, leaving 13 bases between the germline ends. Germline assignment: CDR1 MNHEY and CDR2 SVGEGT. CDR3 region: CASSYEGTQTYEQYF. CDR3 sequence (DNA): TGTGCCAGCAGTTACGAGGGGACCCAAACCTACGAGCAGTACTTC.

The chain has TRBV15 and TRBJ2-3; TRBD2 matches 11 bases. The CDR3 extends over 20 amino acids. Germline CDR1 reads LNHNV; CDR2 reads YYDKDF (reference sequence). V dropped 0 bases and J dropped 3; count of bases not matched to a gene: 14. CDR3 loop: CATSRDYFDSGRAGTDTQYF. DNA for the CDR3: TGTGCCACCAGCAGAGATTACTTCGATAGCGGGAGGGCCGGGACAGATACGCAGTATTTT.

This rearrangement joins TRBV6-2 or TRBV6-3 to TRBJ2-3; D is unclear. Trimming left V 1 base short and J 5 bases short, with 4 bases between. The CDR3 spans 12 residues. Germline V gene sequence: CDR1 MNHEY, CDR2 SVGEGT. CDR3 in amino acids: CASSYFLDTQYF. In DNA, the CDR3 is TGTGCCAGCAGTTACTTTCTAGATACGCAGTATTTT.

The rearrangement links TRBV7-2 to TRBJ1-2, with 10 positions matching TRBD1. Germline V CDR1 and CDR2: SGHTA, FQGNSA. Losses at the gene ends were 2 bases for V and 2 bases for J; bases not matched to a gene: 5. The CDR3 is made up of 16 amino acids. CDR3 loop: CASSLSGTGVNYGYTF. The CDR3 coding sequence is TGTGCCAGCAGCTTAAGCGGGACAGGGGTCAACTATGGCTACACCTTC.

The chain recombines TRBV6-5 with TRBJ1-3; 9 nucleotides align to TRBD1. The CDR3 totals 15 residues. The J segment lost 0 bases and the V segment lost 6 bases, leaving 3 bases of the junction unmatched. Germline V lookup: CDR1 MNHEY, CDR2 SVGAGI. As DNA, the CDR3 is TGTGCCAGCAGCGGACAGGGGCGCTCTGGAAACACCATATATTTT. Its protein is CASSGQGRSGNTIYF.

This clone has more than one count but fewer than ten. The sample carries other DNA sequences with the same CDR3. This sequence joins TRBV6-5 and TRBJ2-1, with TRBD2 identical over 8 bases. Looked up from germline, CDR1 is MNHEY and CDR2 is SVGAGI. The length of the CDR3 is 14 residues. With 6 bases clipped from V and 1 base from J, the junction kept 2 bases outside the gene matches. The CDR3 DNA reads as TGTGCCAGCAGGTTAGCGGGGTCCTACAATGAGCAGTTCTTC. As protein: CASRLAGSYNEQFF.

The chain carries TRBV2 and TRBJ1-4; 9 bases are shared with TRBD1. CDR3 length: 15 residues. With V trimmed by 4 bases and J by 5 bases, 5 bases remained unmatched. The germline CDR1 and CDR2 sequences are SNHLY and FYNNEI. This chain's CDR3 is CASSGGTGKNEKLFF. The CDR3, as DNA: TGTGCCAGCAGTGGAGGGACAGGGAAGAATGAAAAACTGTTTTTT.